This entry lists 25 T cell receptor beta chains sequenced from one sample in a study of PD-L1 blockade in urothelial cancer. Libraries were prepared by immunoSEQ multiplex PCR; TCRdb keeps only in-frame clonotypes and omits some of them. The table shows approximately 58,000 clones, with roughly 80% occurring only once. The material was PBMCs, obtained around atezolizumab (anti-PD-L1) treatment. Source of these receptors: a man aged 70-80 years with urothelial cancer.

This clone is a singleton in its sample. In nucleotides, the CDR3 is TGTGCCAGTAGACCAAGACAGTCTGCCCAAGAGACCCAGTACTTC. It translates to CASRPRQSAQETQYF. This chain uses TRBV19 with TRBJ2-5; D possibly corresponds to TRBD1 (5 bases). CDR1 and CDR2 from the germline V gene are LNHDA and SQIVND (reference sequence). The CDR3 spans 15 residues. V was pared by 6 bases and J by 1 base, with 15 bases between.

This chain links TRBV29-1 with TRBJ2-3; 7 nucleotides align to TRBD2. Germline values: CDR1 SQVTM, CDR2 ANQGSEA. The CDR3 extends over 14 amino acids. Germline trimming cut 4 bases from V and 4 bases from J; bases unmatched to any gene: 8. The CDR3 is CSVVRTRGPDTQYF. The CDR3, as DNA: TGCAGCGTTGTCCGGACTAGGGGCCCAGATACGCAGTATTTT.

The chain uses TRBV6-5 and TRBJ2-7; 12 nucleotides line up with TRBD2. Per germline, CDR1 MNHEY and CDR2 SVGAGI. The CDR3 is 14 amino acids. V was pared by 6 bases and J by 6 bases, with 6 bases of the junction left unmatched. The CDR3 DNA is TGTGCCAGCAGAACCGGGACTAGCGGGCTCGAGCAGTACTTC. Translated: CASRTGTSGLEQYF.

V and J are TRBV6-1 and TRBJ2-3, with D unresolved. Germline-derived CDR1 and CDR2 are MNHNS and SASEGT. The CDR3 consists of 15 residues. The V end was cut by 0 bases, the J end by 0 bases, with 7 bases between. The CDR3 protein is CASSEATMSTDTQYF. For the CDR3, the DNA is TGTGCCAGCAGTGAAGCAACTATGAGCACAGATACGCAGTATTTT.

This clone appeared a few times. The V gene is TRBV27, the J gene TRBJ2-1; D is perhaps TRBD2 (5 bases). The V end lost 2 bases, the J end lost 13 bases, and 9 bases lay between the germline ends. CDR1 is MNHEY, CDR2 SMNVEV, per germline (reference sequence). The CDR3 extends over 11 amino acids. The CDR3 is CASSLEGIQFF. The CDR3 bases are TGTGCCAGCAGTTTAGAGGGTATACAGTTCTTC.

The chain uses TRBV5-5 and TRBJ2-7, with 7 bases that match TRBD2. This CDR3 is 17 amino acids long. V was clipped by 4 bases and J by 1 base; unmatched bases: 14. Germline V gene lookup returns CDR1 SGHKS and CDR2 YYEKEE (reference sequence). This CDR3 is CASSDAAWRERSYEQYF. The CDR3 coding sequence is TGTGCCAGCAGCGATGCCGCTTGGCGGGAGAGATCCTACGAGCAGTACTTC.

The table lists this clone with a few counts. This chain joins TRBV28 and TRBJ2-7; 7 bases map to TRBD1. V lost 6 bases to trimming and J lost 0 bases; unmatched junction nucleotides: 5. The CDR3 is made up of 14 amino acids. The V gene's germline CDR1 is MDHEN and CDR2 SYDVKM. This CDR3 is CASRGQPSSYEQYF. CDR3 DNA: TGTGCCAGCAGGGGACAGCCCAGCTCCTACGAGCAGTACTTC. Full variable domain (outside the CDR3, taken from reference TRBV28 and TRBJ2-7): DVKVTQSSRYLVKRTGEKVFLECVQDMDHENMFWYRQDPGLGLRLIYFSYDVKMKEKGDIPEGYSVSREKKERFSLILESASTNQTSMYLCASRGQPSSYEQYFGPGTRLTVT.

This clone has a single count. CDR3 nucleotide sequence: TGTGCCAGCAGCTCCCCCGGGGTTCCATTTTATGAGCAGTTCTTC. Amino acids: CASSSPGVPFYEQFF. The chain recombines TRBV6-5 with TRBJ2-1; perhaps TRBD2 as D (5 bases). Per germline, CDR1 MNHEY and CDR2 SVGAGI. The V end lost 6 bases, the J end lost 8 bases, and 20 bases lay between the germline ends. The CDR3 covers 15 residues.

The chain combines TRBV19 with TRBJ1-2; D possibly corresponds to TRBD1 (6 bases). The germline V gene has CDR1 LNHDA and CDR2 SQIVND (reference sequence). V shed 6 bases and J shed 3 bases, with 17 bases lying between them. The CDR3 extends over 15 amino acids. The CDR3 loop is CASSLPGQPDYGYTF. The CDR3 coding sequence is TGTGCCAGTAGCCTCCCCGGACAGCCGGACTATGGCTACACCTTC.

The chain joins TRBV2 to TRBJ2-2; 7 bases agree with TRBD1. Germline values: CDR1 SNHLY, CDR2 FYNNEI. The CDR3 is 12 amino acids. The ends lost 8 bases at V and 7 bases at J; junction bases unmatched: 4. The CDR3 loop is CASADRDGELFF. DNA for the CDR3: TGTGCCAGCGCCGACAGGGACGGGGAGCTGTTTTTT.

The chain joins TRBV2 to TRBJ1-4; 7 bases fit TRBD1. J was trimmed by 2 bases and V by 5 bases; bases with no gene match: 2. The germline V gene has CDR1 SNHLY and CDR2 FYNNEI. The CDR3 length is 14 residues. The CDR3 is CASSTRGTNEKLFF. Here the CDR3 DNA reads TGTGCCAGCAGTACCAGGGGGACTAATGAAAAACTGTTTTTT.

The V gene is TRBV18, the J gene TRBJ2-3, with no clear D. Germline CDR1 KGHSH, CDR2 LQKENI. Between the trimmed V and J ends, which lost 3 bases and 0 bases, there was a span of 7 bases. The CDR3 totals 14 residues. The CDR3 loop is CASSPLESTDTQYF. CDR3 in DNA: TGTGCCAGCTCACCCCTCGAGAGCACAGATACGCAGTATTTT.

The rearrangement joins TRBV29-1 to TRBJ1-3; D is possibly TRBD1 (6 bases). V lost 7 bases and J 1 base, leaving 11 bases between the germline ends. CDR3 length: 13 residues. Germline V lookup: CDR1 SQVTM, CDR2 ANQGSEA. Here the CDR3 DNA reads TGCAGCGCCCAGGGGCCTTCTGGAAACACCATATATTTT. It translates to CSAQGPSGNTIYF.

The DNA of the CDR3 is TGCGCCAGCAGCTCGGGGGAACTAGTAACGGATGAGCAGTTCTTC. It encodes CASSSGELVTDEQFF. The V call is TRBV5-1, the J call TRBJ2-1; perhaps TRBD2 as D (6 bases). CDR1 is SGHRS and CDR2 is YFSETQ in the germline V gene. This CDR3 has 15 amino acids. V was pared by 3 bases and J by 8 bases, with 18 bases between.

V is TRBV5-4 and J is TRBJ2-6; 8 nucleotides align to TRBD1. CDR3 length equals 15 residues. Trimming at V came to 4 bases and at J to 13 bases, leaving 13 bases not matched to a gene. The germline CDR1 and CDR2 sequences are SGHNT and YYREEE (reference sequence). The CDR3 DNA follows: TGTGCCAGCAGCCTAGACCTGGACAGGGTGGATGTCCTGACTTTC. Translated: CASSLDLDRVDVLTF. Full variable domain (rest looked up from reference TRBV5-4 and TRBJ2-6): ETGVTQSPTHLIKTRGQQVTLRCSSQSGHNTVSWYQQALGQGPQFIFQYYREEENGRGNFPPRFSGLQFPNYSSELNVNALELDDSALYLCASSLDLDRVDVLTFGAGSRLTVL.

This clone has just a few counts. The chain recombines TRBV27 with TRBJ2-5, with a possible D match to TRBD1 (6 bases). The V gene's germline CDR1 is MNHEY and CDR2 SMNVEV (reference sequence). V lost 5 bases, J lost 7 bases, and 17 bases lay in between. CDR3 length: 14 residues. The CDR3 here is CASSQRIRGGTQYF. The CDR3 DNA reads TGTGCCAGCAGTCAGCGGATCCGAGGGGGGACCCAGTACTTC.

This clone was detected only once. This chain joins TRBV6-1 and TRBJ1-2; D is undetermined. The V end lost 3 bases, the J end lost 5 bases, and 13 bases lay between the germline ends. Per the germline V gene, CDR1 is MNHNS and CDR2 is SASEGT. The CDR3 sequence is 14 residues long. CDR3 bases: TGTGCCAGCAGTGAGGGCAGTCCTCGTTATGGCTACACCTTC. As protein: CASSEGSPRYGYTF.

The rearrangement links TRBV6-5 to TRBJ2-7; TRBD2 might be the D (5 bases). The CDR3 runs 15 residues. Germline V gene data show CDR1 as MNHEY and CDR2 as SVGAGI. V gave up 6 bases and J gave up 7 bases, with 22 bases separating them. This chain's CDR3 is CASRTTRENSGEQYF. The CDR3 nucleotides read TGTGCCAGCAGGACCACAAGGGAGAATTCGGGGGAGCAGTACTTC.

This clone was observed a single time. The rearrangement joins TRBV6-1 to TRBJ2-7; no reliable D call. The germline V and J ends were trimmed by 0 bases and 5 bases, with 11 bases remaining between them. This CDR3 contains 14 residues. Germline-derived CDR1 and CDR2 are MNHNS and SASEGT. The CDR3 region is CASSEAPLENEQYF. The CDR3 DNA sequence: TGTGCCAGCAGTGAAGCCCCCTTAGAGAACGAGCAGTACTTC.

This clone appeared many times. The rearrangement joins TRBV18 to TRBJ1-1, with 7 positions matching TRBD1. V was pared by 3 bases and J by 5 bases, with 12 bases of the junction left unmatched. CDR3 length equals 16 residues. Germline V lookup: CDR1 KGHSH, CDR2 LQKENI. The CDR3 here is CASSPRQGRAGTEAFF. CDR3 bases: TGTGCCAGCTCACCTCGACAGGGCAGGGCGGGGACTGAAGCTTTCTTT.

This clone was detected once. The rearrangement joins TRBV28 to TRBJ2-7; perhaps TRBD1 as D (8 bases). Germline CDR1 MDHEN, CDR2 SYDVKM. The CDR3 is 14 residues long. Trimming left V 6 bases short and J 6 bases short, with 18 bases between. CDR3 DNA sequence: TGTGCCAGCAGCACCCCGGACAGGGAGGGCGAGCAGTACTTC. Translation: CASSTPDREGEQYF.

This rearrangement joins TRBV7-9 to TRBJ2-3, with TRBD2 identical over 12 bases. Per the germline V gene, CDR1 is SEHNR and CDR2 is FQNEAQ (reference sequence). The V gene end was trimmed by 4 bases and the J gene end by 4 bases; junction bases not matched to a gene: 6. CDR3 length: 16 residues. The CDR3 DNA is TGTGCCAGCAGCTCGGTACTAGCGGGAGGCGCAGATACGCAGTATTTT. Residues: CASSSVLAGGADTQYF.

This chain connects TRBV6-5 to TRBJ2-1; 9 bases are shared with TRBD2. Germline V gene sequence: CDR1 MNHEY, CDR2 SVGAGI. The CDR3 spans 15 residues. Germline trimming cut 4 bases from V and 6 bases from J; bases unmatched to any gene: 7. CDR3 sequence: CASSLVAGVSNEQFF. CDR3 in DNA: TGTGCCAGCAGTTTAGTAGCGGGAGTTTCCAATGAGCAGTTCTTC.

J is TRBJ2-1 and V is TRBV5-4, with 11 bases aligning to TRBD2. Germline-derived CDR1 and CDR2 are SGHNT and YYREEE (reference sequence). This CDR3 has 15 residues. With V trimmed by 3 bases and J by 2 bases, 1 base remained unmatched. The chain's CDR3 is CASSWGLAAYNEQFF. In nucleotides, the CDR3 is TGTGCCAGCAGCTGGGGACTAGCGGCCTACAATGAGCAGTTCTTC.

Remarks on this clone: One end of the junction varies from germline; a read error may be responsible. The chain recombines TRBV6-1 with TRBJ1-5; weak D call: TRBD1 (6 bases). The CDR3 length is 14 residues. Germline CDR1 and CDR2: MNHNS and SASEGT. CDR3 sequence reads: CASREGGGWQPQHF. In DNA form, the CDR3 reads TGTGCCAGCAGGGAAGGGGGAGGGTGGCAGCCCCAGCATTTT.